Given below is one T cell receptor beta chain in context. Antigen: not known. The source of the sample is a study of T cells after yellow fever vaccination. Overall study: SMART-Seq v4 Ultra Low Input served to prepare low-cell-number fractions. The study's findings and limits: Repertoires obtained by FACS sorting could include abundant clonotypes that entered as contaminants from the bulk population.

The CDR3 covers 13 residues. V was shortened by 8 bases and J by 0 bases, with 8 bases between the two germline ends. The germline gives CDR1 MNHEY, CDR2 SVGEGT. TCRdb reprocessed the 5' RACE reads with MiXCR, giving one entry per CDR3 protein. The sample holds 350,000 to 450,000 distinct CDR3 sequences; about 6% are singletons and the top ten take around 16%. The sequence came from a man under 40 who received the YFV17D yellow fever vaccine. The rearrangement joins TRBV6-2 or TRBV6-3 to TRBJ2-1; D is unclear. The input for sequencing was PBMCs, taken 5 days after the yellow fever booster vaccination. Here the CDR3 reads CASHFSSYNEQFF. The CDR3 DNA sequence: TGTGCCAGCCACTTCAGCTCCTACAATGAGCAGTTCTTC.